The TCR beta chain described here comes from a study of shared clonotypes between healthy human individuals. Overall study results and limits: The authors sampled blood alone, and tissue repertoires likely differ.

Comments on this clone: Its antigen is unknown.

Donors comprised only Caucasian adults living in Nashville, Tennessee. Researchers partitioned CD4+ cells into CD45RA+ naive and CD45RA-negative memory subsets. The assay used deep level. Generated by immunoSEQ multiplex PCR, the TCRdb table keeps only in-frame clones and is missing some. The sample carries over 2 million clones, 92% recorded once. The CDR3 spans 12 residues. The germline CDR1 and CDR2 sequences are SNHLY and FYNNEI. V was clipped by 4 bases and J by 3 bases, with 6 bases between them. Source material: naive CD4+ T cells from PBMCs. This sample's subset: CD45RA+ positively selected. This sequence originates from a man younger than 35 in good health. Some clones in this sample may be carry-over from other donors' samples. The rearrangement links TRBV2 to TRBJ1-2; D ambiguous. The CDR3 DNA reads TGTGCCAGCAGTGTTCGCGACTATGGCTACACCTTC. This gives the protein CASSVRDYGYTF.